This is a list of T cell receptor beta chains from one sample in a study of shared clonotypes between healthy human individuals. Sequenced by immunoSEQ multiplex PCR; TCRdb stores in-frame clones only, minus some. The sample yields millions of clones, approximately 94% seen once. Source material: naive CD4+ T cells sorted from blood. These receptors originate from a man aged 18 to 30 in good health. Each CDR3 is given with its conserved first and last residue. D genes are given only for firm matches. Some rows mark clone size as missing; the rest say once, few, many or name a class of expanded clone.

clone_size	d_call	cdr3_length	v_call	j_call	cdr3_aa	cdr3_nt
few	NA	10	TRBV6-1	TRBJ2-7	CASSEYEQYF	TGTGCCAGCAGTGAGTACGAGCAGTACTTC
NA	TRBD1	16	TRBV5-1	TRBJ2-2	CASSGGQGARTGELFF	TGCGCCAGCAGCGGAGGACAGGGGGCAAGGACCGGGGAGCTGTTTTTT
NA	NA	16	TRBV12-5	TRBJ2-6	CASGLVIDGGANVLTF	TGTGCTAGTGGTTTGGTCATAGACGGCGGGGCCAACGTCCTGACTTTC
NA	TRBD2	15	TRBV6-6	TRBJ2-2	CASSVLAGVPGELFF	TGTGCCAGCAGCGTCCTAGCGGGAGTGCCCGGGGAGCTGTTTTTT
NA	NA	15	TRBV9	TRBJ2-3	CASSLQGRSTDTQYF	TGTGCCAGCAGCCTGCAGGGACGCAGCACAGATACGCAGTATTTT
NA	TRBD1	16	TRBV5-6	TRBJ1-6	CASSYEPGQANSPLHF	TGTGCCAGCAGCTACGAGCCGGGACAGGCGAATTCACCCCTCCACTTT
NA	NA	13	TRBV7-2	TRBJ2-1	CASKRRTYNEQFF	TGTGCCAGCAAGAGGAGGACCTACAATGAGCAGTTCTTC
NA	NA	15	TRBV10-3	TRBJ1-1	CAISGVVGWGAEAFF	TGTGCCATCAGTGGGGTTGTAGGGTGGGGAGCTGAAGCTTTCTTT
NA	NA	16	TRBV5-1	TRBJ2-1	CASSFLSRSSYNEQFF	TGCGCCAGCAGTTTCCTTAGCCGAAGCTCCTACAATGAGCAGTTCTTC
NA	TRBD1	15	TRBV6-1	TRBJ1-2	CASSEPGQGGYGYTF	TGTGCCAGCAGTGAACCCGGACAGGGTGGCTATGGCTACACCTTC
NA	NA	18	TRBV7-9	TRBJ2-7	CASSLVEFRQGTSYEQYF	TGTGCCAGCAGCTTAGTTGAATTCCGCCAGGGCACCTCCTACGAGCAGTACTTC
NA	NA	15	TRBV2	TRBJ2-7	CASSLSGTTLYEQYF	TGTGCCAGCAGTCTATCCGGGACCACTCTGTACGAGCAGTACTTC
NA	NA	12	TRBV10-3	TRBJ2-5	CATWPGQETQYF	TGTGCCACCTGGCCGGGTCAAGAGACCCAGTACTTC
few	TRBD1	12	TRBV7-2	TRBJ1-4	CASSSSGTALFF	TGTGCCAGCAGTTCGTCCGGGACAGCACTGTTTTTT
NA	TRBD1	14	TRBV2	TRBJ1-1	CASSVTGGWTEAFF	TGTGCCAGCAGTGTGACAGGGGGGTGGACTGAAGCTTTCTTT
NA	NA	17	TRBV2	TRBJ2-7	CASSEAGVNPYPYEQYF	TGTGCCAGCAGTGAAGCGGGAGTAAACCCCTATCCCTACGAGCAGTACTTC